This T cell receptor (beta chain) stems from a study of blood T cell repertoires in COVID-19. Turning to the study itself: Italy, Spain and the United States were the sources of the convalescent and acute COVID-19 samples. PBMCs, B-cell-depleted T cells, or T cells provided the cDNA or gDNA that made up the material.

Source study methods: Amplified reference gene primers provided the basis for estimating nucleated cell counts. Method: immunoSEQ multiplex PCR; TCRdb's copy keeps in-frame clones and lacks some. Clonal size and the V and J genes are those of that table, whereas D and trimming came from the DNA. The data contain roughly 670,000 clones, about nine tenths of them singletons. The CDR3 extends over 13 amino acids. V was cut by 1 base and J by 4 bases, with 9 bases left in between. Germline CDR1 SGHTS, CDR2 YDEGEE. The receptor comes from a young woman with acute or convalescent COVID-19. Sequenced: peripheral blood. J is TRBJ2-7 and V is TRBV5-8; no clear D gene. The CDR3 loop reads CASSLSLQYEQYF. CDR3 coding DNA: TGTGCCAGCAGCTTGAGCTTGCAATACGAGCAGTACTTC.